These T cell receptor beta chains were read from a single sample in a study of T cell responses to AZD1222 COVID-19 vaccine. TCRdb's table, derived via immunoSEQ multiplex PCR, lists solely in-frame clones and lacks some. The sample yields 150,000 to 200,000 clones, approximately 91% seen once. The sequencing used peripheral blood, collected 28 days after the second AZD1222 dose. The receptors were sampled from an adult who received the AZD1222 COVID-19 vaccine. Each CDR3 is given with its conserved first and last residue. Each record gives: V gene, clone size, D gene, J gene, CDR3 protein, CDR3 DNA. D genes are given only for firm matches. Clone size is not always given. Where it is, it says once, few, many or a class for expanded clones.

v_gene: TRBV5-1; abundance: NA; d_gene: NA; j_gene: TRBJ1-2; CDR3aa: CASGEGQVANYGYTF; CDR3nt: TGCGCCAGCGGAGAAGGGCAAGTAGCTAACTATGGCTACACCTTC
v_gene: TRBV5-6; abundance: NA; d_gene: NA; j_gene: TRBJ2-3; CDR3aa: CASSSQGTDTQYF; CDR3nt: TGTGCCAGCAGCTCCCAGGGGACAGATACGCAGTATTTT
v_gene: TRBV6-2/TRBV6-3; abundance: NA; d_gene: TRBD1; j_gene: TRBJ1-6; CDR3aa: CASSYSGQGNSPLHF; CDR3nt: TGTGCCAGCAGTTACTCCGGACAGGGGAATTCACCCCTCCACTTT
v_gene: TRBV15; abundance: NA; d_gene: TRBD2; j_gene: TRBJ2-5; CDR3aa: CATSRMGGSQETQYF; CDR3nt: TGTGCCACCAGCAGAATGGGGGGGTCACAAGAGACCCAGTACTTC
v_gene: TRBV20-1; abundance: NA; d_gene: NA; j_gene: TRBJ1-2; CDR3aa: CSASLESYGYTF; CDR3nt: TGCAGTGCTAGTTTGGAGTCCTATGGCTACACCTTC
v_gene: TRBV27; abundance: NA; d_gene: TRBD2; j_gene: TRBJ2-3; CDR3aa: CASSFLIAGGSDTQYF; CDR3nt: TGTGCCAGCAGTTTCCTCATAGCGGGAGGCTCAGATACGCAGTATTTT
v_gene: TRBV24-1; abundance: NA; d_gene: TRBD2; j_gene: TRBJ2-3; CDR3aa: CATSDSGGGSTDTQYF; CDR3nt: TGTGCCACCAGTGATTCCGGGGGGGGAAGCACAGATACGCAGTATTTT
v_gene: TRBV3-1/TRBV3-2; abundance: NA; d_gene: NA; j_gene: TRBJ1-2; CDR3aa: CASSLQGLPWGYTF; CDR3nt: TGTGCCAGCAGCTTACAGGGCCTCCCCTGGGGCTACACCTTC
v_gene: TRBV15; abundance: NA; d_gene: NA; j_gene: TRBJ1-2; CDR3aa: CATSRDRAGLGYTF; CDR3nt: TGTGCCACCAGCAGAGATCGGGCTGGGTTGGGCTACACCTTC
v_gene: TRBV28; abundance: NA; d_gene: TRBD2; j_gene: TRBJ2-3; CDR3aa: CASSFYTASRTGRLAGVPDTQYF; CDR3nt: TGTGCCAGCAGTTTCTACACGGCCTCCCGGACAGGGCGACTAGCGGGAGTACCAGATACGCAGTATTTT
v_gene: TRBV18; abundance: NA; d_gene: NA; j_gene: TRBJ2-7; CDR3aa: CASSPQAGAIYEQYF; CDR3nt: TGTGCCAGCTCACCACAGGCAGGGGCCATCTACGAGCAGTACTTC
v_gene: TRBV4-2; abundance: NA; d_gene: NA; j_gene: TRBJ2-7; CDR3aa: CASSSGLSYEQYF; CDR3nt: TGTGCCAGCAGCTCGGGACTTTCGTACGAGCAGTACTTC
v_gene: TRBV6-5; abundance: NA; d_gene: TRBD1; j_gene: TRBJ2-1; CDR3aa: CASSYSRGGRSVF; CDR3nt: TGTGCCAGCAGTTACTCAAGAGGGGGCAGGTCGGTCTTC
v_gene: TRBV7-2; abundance: NA; d_gene: NA; j_gene: TRBJ2-5; CDR3aa: CASSFQGTSEETQYF; CDR3nt: TGTGCCAGCAGCTTTCAGGGGACCTCCGAGGAGACCCAGTACTTC
v_gene: TRBV5-1; abundance: NA; d_gene: NA; j_gene: TRBJ1-4; CDR3aa: CASGSRNLNEKLFF; CDR3nt: TGCGCCAGCGGGTCCCGCAACCTTAATGAAAAACTGTTTTTT
v_gene: TRBV19; abundance: NA; d_gene: TRBD2; j_gene: TRBJ2-7; CDR3aa: CASSRRESASGSSREQYF; CDR3nt: TGTGCCAGTAGTAGGAGGGAGTCGGCTAGCGGGAGTTCGCGTGAGCAGTACTTC
v_gene: TRBV18; abundance: NA; d_gene: NA; j_gene: TRBJ2-5; CDR3aa: CASSPSPETQYF; CDR3nt: TGTGCCAGCTCACCCTCCCCAGAGACCCAGTACTTC
v_gene: TRBV7-2; abundance: NA; d_gene: NA; j_gene: TRBJ2-7; CDR3aa: CASSLDDRRSWYEQYF; CDR3nt: TGTGCCAGCAGCTTGGATGACAGGCGAAGTTGGTACGAGCAGTACTTC
v_gene: TRBV7-2; abundance: NA; d_gene: TRBD1; j_gene: TRBJ2-5; CDR3aa: CASSLVDRAQETQYF; CDR3nt: TGTGCCAGCAGCTTAGTCGACAGGGCTCAAGAGACCCAGTACTTC
v_gene: TRBV5-1; abundance: NA; d_gene: TRBD1; j_gene: TRBJ1-1; CDR3aa: CASSLRQGGSTEAFF; CDR3nt: TGCGCCAGCAGCTTAAGACAGGGAGGGTCCACTGAAGCTTTCTTT
v_gene: TRBV13; abundance: NA; d_gene: TRBD1; j_gene: TRBJ2-7; CDR3aa: CASSASGTGKYEQYF; CDR3nt: TGTGCCAGCAGCGCATCCGGGACAGGGAAGTACGAGCAGTACTTC
v_gene: TRBV7-9; abundance: NA; d_gene: TRBD2; j_gene: TRBJ2-3; CDR3aa: CASRGLGGTDTQYF; CDR3nt: TGTGCCAGCAGGGGACTAGGGGGCACAGATACGCAGTATTTT
v_gene: TRBV6-2/TRBV6-3; abundance: once; d_gene: NA; j_gene: TRBJ2-1; CDR3aa: CASSLGEYNEQFF; CDR3nt: TGTGCCAGCAGCTTAGGGGAGTACAATGAGCAGTTCTTC
v_gene: TRBV19; abundance: NA; d_gene: NA; j_gene: TRBJ2-1; CDR3aa: CASSIESGRSYNEQFF; CDR3nt: TGTGCCAGTAGTATAGAGTCAGGCCGCTCCTACAATGAGCAGTTCTTC
v_gene: TRBV7-2; abundance: NA; d_gene: NA; j_gene: TRBJ2-7; CDR3aa: CASSPLGQRGSEQYF; CDR3nt: TGTGCCAGCAGCCCGTTGGGACAACGAGGGTCCGAGCAGTACTTC
v_gene: TRBV15; abundance: NA; d_gene: NA; j_gene: TRBJ1-4; CDR3aa: CATKPRGGTNEKLFF; CDR3nt: TGTGCCACCAAGCCCCGGGGGGGAACTAATGAAAAACTGTTTTTT
v_gene: TRBV6-5; abundance: NA; d_gene: NA; j_gene: TRBJ1-1; CDR3aa: CASSRTAGTEAFF; CDR3nt: TGTGCCAGCTCTCGTACAGCGGGTACTGAAGCTTTCTTT
v_gene: TRBV2; abundance: NA; d_gene: NA; j_gene: TRBJ1-5; CDR3aa: CASRTGLSNQPQHF; CDR3nt: TGTGCCAGCAGGACAGGACTTAGCAATCAGCCCCAGCATTTT
v_gene: TRBV11-3; abundance: once; d_gene: TRBD1; j_gene: TRBJ1-4; CDR3aa: CASSLGQDSGKLFF; CDR3nt: TGTGCCAGCAGCTTGGGACAGGACTCGGGAAAACTGTTTTTT
v_gene: TRBV6-5; abundance: few; d_gene: NA; j_gene: TRBJ2-7; CDR3aa: CASSPGGNYEQYF; CDR3nt: TGTGCCAGCAGTCCGGGGGGCAACTACGAGCAGTACTTC
v_gene: TRBV27; abundance: NA; d_gene: NA; j_gene: TRBJ2-1; CDR3aa: CASRLQTRDEQFF; CDR3nt: TGTGCCAGCAGACTACAAACTCGGGATGAGCAGTTCTTC
v_gene: TRBV6-1; abundance: NA; d_gene: NA; j_gene: TRBJ1-5; CDR3aa: CASSELLPTVSNQPQHF; CDR3nt: TGTGCCAGCAGTGAATTACTCCCGACAGTCTCCAATCAGCCCCAGCATTTT
v_gene: TRBV18; abundance: NA; d_gene: NA; j_gene: TRBJ2-2; CDR3aa: CASLNRETGELFF; CDR3nt: TGTGCCAGTCTGAACAGAGAGACCGGGGAGCTGTTTTTT
v_gene: TRBV5-1; abundance: NA; d_gene: TRBD2; j_gene: TRBJ2-5; CDR3aa: CASSSQATSEETQYF; CDR3nt: TGCGCCAGCAGCTCGCAGGCGACTAGCGAGGAGACCCAGTACTTC
v_gene: TRBV5-4; abundance: few; d_gene: NA; j_gene: TRBJ1-2; CDR3aa: CASSLRMENYGYTF; CDR3nt: TGTGCCAGCAGCTTAAGAATGGAGAACTATGGCTACACCTTC
v_gene: TRBV5-1; abundance: NA; d_gene: NA; j_gene: TRBJ1-5; CDR3aa: CASSLDGDNQPQHF; CDR3nt: TGCGCCAGCAGCTTGGACGGAGACAATCAGCCCCAGCATTTT
v_gene: TRBV9; abundance: NA; d_gene: NA; j_gene: TRBJ2-7; CDR3aa: CASSVQGSPYEQYF; CDR3nt: TGTGCCAGCAGCGTTCAGGGGAGTCCCTACGAGCAGTACTTC
v_gene: TRBV5-1; abundance: NA; d_gene: NA; j_gene: TRBJ2-2; CDR3aa: CASSARGTGELFF; CDR3nt: TGCGCCAGCAGCGCAAGGGGCACCGGGGAGCTGTTTTTT
v_gene: TRBV28; abundance: NA; d_gene: NA; j_gene: TRBJ2-1; CDR3aa: CASSLRNEQFF; CDR3nt: TGTGCCAGCAGTTTACGGAATGAGCAGTTCTTC